The entry that follows covers one TCR beta chain sequence. Assay: immunoSEQ multiplex PCR; the TCRdb copy retains only in-frame clones and omits some. Of about 50,000 clones listed, approximately 95% are singletons. This sample is part of a study of human thymus T cells. Losses at the gene ends were 2 bases for V and 5 bases for J; bases not matched to a gene: 9. The CDR3 length is 15 residues. Germline CDR1 is MNHNS and CDR2 is SASEGT. This sequence was found in a girl less than two years old with a congenital heart defect but otherwise immunologically healthy. Sequenced sample: blood. The rearrangement links TRBV6-1 to TRBJ2-7; TRBD2 matches 7 bases. In nucleotides, the CDR3 is TGTGCCAGCAGTGAATTTTGGCGGGGGATTCACGAGCAGTACTTC. Translated, it gives CASSEFWRGIHEQYF.